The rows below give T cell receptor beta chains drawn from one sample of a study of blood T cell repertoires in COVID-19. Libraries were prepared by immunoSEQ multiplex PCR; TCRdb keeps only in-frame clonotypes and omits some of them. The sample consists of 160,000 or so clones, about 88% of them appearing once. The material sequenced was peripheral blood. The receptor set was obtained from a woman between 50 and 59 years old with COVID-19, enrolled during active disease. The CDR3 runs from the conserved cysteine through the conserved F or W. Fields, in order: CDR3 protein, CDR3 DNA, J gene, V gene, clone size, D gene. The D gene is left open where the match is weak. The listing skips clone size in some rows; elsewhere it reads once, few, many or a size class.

CDR3 protein: CASSLGGTWGYTF
CDR3 DNA: TGTGCCAGCAGCTTAGGTGGGACTTGGGGCTACACCTTC
J gene: TRBJ1-2
V gene: TRBV7-9
clone size: NA
D gene: NA

CDR3 protein: CASSLERGTTRETQYF
CDR3 DNA: TGTGCCAGCAGCTTAGAGAGGGGGACCACTCGAGAGACCCAGTACTTC
J gene: TRBJ2-5
V gene: TRBV11-2
clone size: NA
D gene: NA

CDR3 protein: CATSRGYEQYF
CDR3 DNA: TGTGCCACCAGCCGGGGCTACGAGCAGTACTTC
J gene: TRBJ2-7
V gene: TRBV24-1
clone size: once
D gene: NA

CDR3 protein: CASSLAPPRDTQYF
CDR3 DNA: TGCGCCAGCAGCTTGGCTCCACCGCGAGATACGCAGTATTTT
J gene: TRBJ2-3
V gene: TRBV5-1
clone size: NA
D gene: NA

CDR3 protein: CASSLGQTYEQYF
CDR3 DNA: TGTGCCAGCAGTTTAGGGCAGACCTACGAGCAGTACTTC
J gene: TRBJ2-7
V gene: TRBV12-3/TRBV12-4
clone size: many
D gene: NA

CDR3 protein: CASSQDSTASNQPQHF
CDR3 DNA: TGCGCCAGCAGCCAAGATAGCACCGCCAGCAATCAGCCCCAGCATTTT
J gene: TRBJ1-5
V gene: TRBV4-3
clone size: NA
D gene: NA

CDR3 protein: CASSEALPGNYGYTF
CDR3 DNA: TGTGCCAGCAGTGAAGCGCTTCCAGGGAACTATGGCTACACCTTC
J gene: TRBJ1-2
V gene: TRBV6-1
clone size: NA
D gene: NA

CDR3 protein: CASSGSSYEQYF
CDR3 DNA: TGTGCCAGCAGTGGGAGCTCCTACGAGCAGTACTTC
J gene: TRBJ2-7
V gene: TRBV2
clone size: NA
D gene: NA

CDR3 protein: CAISPGTGNTGELFF
CDR3 DNA: TGTGCCATCAGCCCCGGGACAGGGAACACCGGGGAGCTGTTTTTT
J gene: TRBJ2-2
V gene: TRBV10-3
clone size: NA
D gene: TRBD1

CDR3 protein: CASSLEQGNTEAFF
CDR3 DNA: TGTGCCAGCAGTTTAGAGCAGGGGAACACTGAAGCTTTCTTT
J gene: TRBJ1-1
V gene: TRBV28
clone size: NA
D gene: NA

CDR3 protein: CASHSSGGATDTQYF
CDR3 DNA: TGTGCCAGCCATTCAAGCGGGGGGGCCACAGATACGCAGTATTTT
J gene: TRBJ2-3
V gene: TRBV6-5
clone size: few
D gene: TRBD2

CDR3 protein: CASSYGVRGNRLSSGNTIYF
CDR3 DNA: TGCGCCAGCAGCTACGGCGTGAGGGGGAACAGGCTCAGCTCTGGAAACACCATATATTTT
J gene: TRBJ1-3
V gene: TRBV5-1
clone size: NA
D gene: NA

CDR3 protein: CASSETGSGQSEQYF
CDR3 DNA: TGTGCCAGCAGTGAAACCGGGTCAGGGCAGAGCGAGCAGTACTTC
J gene: TRBJ2-7
V gene: TRBV6-1
clone size: NA
D gene: NA

CDR3 protein: CASSQGEGVDTQYF
CDR3 DNA: TGTGCCAGCAGCCAAGGGGAAGGGGTAGATACGCAGTATTTT
J gene: TRBJ2-3
V gene: TRBV3-1/TRBV3-2
clone size: NA
D gene: NA

CDR3 protein: CASSLGTLNTGELFF
CDR3 DNA: TGTGCCAGCAGTTTAGGGACTTTGAACACCGGGGAGCTGTTTTTT
J gene: TRBJ2-2
V gene: TRBV27
clone size: NA
D gene: NA

CDR3 protein: CASSELNWDREMYEQYF
CDR3 DNA: TGTGCCAGCAGTGAATTAAATTGGGACAGGGAAATGTACGAGCAGTACTTC
J gene: TRBJ2-7
V gene: TRBV2
clone size: NA
D gene: TRBD1

CDR3 protein: CATSRDLSASGTYEQYF
CDR3 DNA: TGTGCCACCAGCAGAGATCTCTCGGCTAGCGGGACCTACGAGCAGTACTTC
J gene: TRBJ2-7
V gene: TRBV15
clone size: NA
D gene: TRBD2

CDR3 protein: CASSLTASPGGELFF
CDR3 DNA: TGTGCCAGCAGCCTGACGGCTTCACCGGGGGGGGAGCTGTTTTTT
J gene: TRBJ2-2
V gene: TRBV3-1/TRBV3-2
clone size: once
D gene: NA

CDR3 protein: CASSPPGRDEQFF
CDR3 DNA: TGTGCCAGCAGTCCGCCGGGGAGAGATGAGCAGTTCTTC
J gene: TRBJ2-1
V gene: TRBV28
clone size: once
D gene: NA

CDR3 protein: CASSDTGTATNEKLFF
CDR3 DNA: TGTGCCAGCAGCGACACAGGGACAGCAACTAATGAAAAACTGTTTTTT
J gene: TRBJ1-4
V gene: TRBV2
clone size: once
D gene: TRBD1

CDR3 protein: CASLPDSYNEQFF
CDR3 DNA: TGTGCCAGCTTGCCAGACTCCTACAATGAGCAGTTCTTC
J gene: TRBJ2-1
V gene: TRBV7-8
clone size: NA
D gene: NA

CDR3 protein: CASSEAKGAYGYEQYF
CDR3 DNA: TGTGCCAGCAGTGAAGCGAAGGGGGCATATGGATACGAGCAGTACTTC
J gene: TRBJ2-7
V gene: TRBV6-1
clone size: once
D gene: TRBD1

CDR3 protein: CASSLQGAVAYEQYF
CDR3 DNA: TGTGCCAGCAGCCTACAGGGGGCTGTGGCCTACGAGCAGTACTTC
J gene: TRBJ2-7
V gene: TRBV7-9
clone size: NA
D gene: TRBD1

CDR3 protein: CASSIFYEQYF
CDR3 DNA: TGTGCCAGCAGTATATTCTACGAGCAGTACTTC
J gene: TRBJ2-7
V gene: TRBV6-2/TRBV6-3
clone size: NA
D gene: NA

CDR3 protein: CASSFGEGTEAFF
CDR3 DNA: TGTGCCAGCAGCTTTGGGGAGGGCACTGAAGCTTTCTTT
J gene: TRBJ1-1
V gene: TRBV5-8
clone size: NA
D gene: NA

CDR3 protein: CASSFRQGAGEKLFF
CDR3 DNA: TGTGCCAGCAGCTTCCGACAGGGGGCAGGGGAAAAACTGTTTTTT
J gene: TRBJ1-4
V gene: TRBV7-9
clone size: NA
D gene: TRBD1

CDR3 protein: CASSHRDITNQPQHF
CDR3 DNA: TGCGCCAGCAGCCACCGGGACATAACTAATCAGCCCCAGCATTTT
J gene: TRBJ1-5
V gene: TRBV4-1
clone size: few
D gene: NA

CDR3 protein: CASSTGQPTGELFF
CDR3 DNA: TGCGCCAGCAGCACAGGACAGCCCACCGGGGAGCTGTTTTTT
J gene: TRBJ2-2
V gene: TRBV5-1
clone size: once
D gene: NA

CDR3 protein: CASSLDTTGSSYEQYF
CDR3 DNA: TGTGCCAGCAGCTTAGATACTACAGGGAGCTCCTACGAGCAGTACTTC
J gene: TRBJ2-7
V gene: TRBV11-2
clone size: NA
D gene: NA

CDR3 protein: CATSDLLIRTGGRDTEAFF
CDR3 DNA: TGTGCCACCAGTGATTTGCTGATTAGGACAGGGGGCAGGGACACTGAAGCTTTCTTT
J gene: TRBJ1-1
V gene: TRBV24-1
clone size: NA
D gene: TRBD1

CDR3 protein: CASSTDSTDTQYF
CDR3 DNA: TGTGCCAGCAGTACAGACAGCACAGATACGCAGTATTTT
J gene: TRBJ2-3
V gene: TRBV7-3
clone size: once
D gene: NA

CDR3 protein: CASSEASYGNTIYF
CDR3 DNA: TGTGCCAGCAGTGAAGCAAGCTACGGAAACACCATATATTTT
J gene: TRBJ1-3
V gene: TRBV6-1
clone size: NA
D gene: NA

CDR3 protein: CASSLGGGREQFF
CDR3 DNA: TGTGCCAGCAGCTTAGGCGGGGGAAGAGAGCAGTTCTTC
J gene: TRBJ2-1
V gene: TRBV11-2
clone size: once
D gene: TRBD2

CDR3 protein: CASSLSGQPGELFF
CDR3 DNA: TGTGCCAGCAGCTTAAGTGGCCAACCCGGGGAGCTGTTTTTT
J gene: TRBJ2-2
V gene: TRBV7-3
clone size: few
D gene: NA

CDR3 protein: CASSFRVVSGQETQYF
CDR3 DNA: TGTGCCAGCAGCTTTCGAGTGGTAAGCGGCCAAGAGACCCAGTACTTC
J gene: TRBJ2-5
V gene: TRBV7-2
clone size: few
D gene: NA

CDR3 protein: CASSSAGGNTDTQYF
CDR3 DNA: TGCGCCAGCAGCTCAGCGGGGGGTAATACAGATACGCAGTATTTT
J gene: TRBJ2-3
V gene: TRBV5-1
clone size: NA
D gene: TRBD2

CDR3 protein: CASSLEAGAYEQYF
CDR3 DNA: TGTGCCAGCAGCTTGGAAGCGGGAGCGTACGAGCAGTACTTC
J gene: TRBJ2-7
V gene: TRBV5-4
clone size: NA
D gene: TRBD2

CDR3 protein: CASSYPTPPEETQYF
CDR3 DNA: TGTGCCAGCAGTTACCCGACTCCACCTGAAGAGACCCAGTACTTC
J gene: TRBJ2-5
V gene: TRBV6-6
clone size: NA
D gene: NA

CDR3 protein: CASSLTGPRDRPQHF
CDR3 DNA: TGTGCCAGCAGTTTGACAGGGCCTAGGGATCGGCCCCAGCATTTT
J gene: TRBJ1-5
V gene: TRBV28
clone size: NA
D gene: TRBD1

CDR3 protein: CASSWATEAFF
CDR3 DNA: TGTGCCAGCAGCTGGGCCACTGAAGCTTTCTTT
J gene: TRBJ1-1
V gene: TRBV5-6
clone size: NA
D gene: NA

CDR3 protein: CASSPPRGANVLTF
CDR3 DNA: TGCGCCAGCAGCCCACCGAGGGGGGCCAACGTCCTGACTTTC
J gene: TRBJ2-6
V gene: TRBV4-1
clone size: NA
D gene: NA

CDR3 protein: CASSFLADSTDTQYF
CDR3 DNA: TGTGCCAGCAGTTTTCTAGCGGATAGCACAGATACGCAGTATTTT
J gene: TRBJ2-3
V gene: TRBV6-2/TRBV6-3
clone size: few
D gene: TRBD2

CDR3 protein: CASSAIRDSLFNQPQHF
CDR3 DNA: TGTGCCAGCAGCGCTATCCGGGACAGCCTCTTCAATCAGCCCCAGCATTTT
J gene: TRBJ1-5
V gene: TRBV6-4
clone size: NA
D gene: TRBD1

CDR3 protein: CATVPRAPRNTEAFF
CDR3 DNA: TGTGCCACCGTACCGAGGGCGCCAAGGAACACTGAAGCTTTCTTT
J gene: TRBJ1-1
V gene: TRBV18
clone size: NA
D gene: NA

CDR3 protein: CVSSPGRGAYGYTF
CDR3 DNA: TGTGTCAGCAGTCCCGGGAGGGGGGCCTATGGCTACACCTTC
J gene: TRBJ1-2
V gene: TRBV6-1
clone size: NA
D gene: NA